A single sample gave rise to the 17 T cell receptor beta chains below, sequenced in a study of blood T cell repertoires in COVID-19. Some clones are missing from TCRdb's copy, which holds only in-frame ones; the method was immunoSEQ multiplex PCR. Among around 270,000 clones listed, less than 90% were seen once. The sample comprised peripheral blood. The receptors originated from a woman aged 40 to 50 who had recovered from COVID-19.

J is TRBJ1-2 and V is TRBV12-3 or TRBV12-4, with TRBD1 matching 10 bases. CDR3 length: 12 amino acids. V lost 5 bases to trimming and J lost 13 bases; unmatched junction nucleotides: 7. CDR3 protein: CASSQTGGVSTF. The CDR3 DNA reads TGTGCCAGCAGTCAGACAGGGGGCGTCTCCACCTTC.

This clone was seen a few times. The chain uses TRBV7-9 and TRBJ1-3; 10 bases are shared with TRBD1. CDR1 is SEHNR, CDR2 FQNEAQ, per germline (reference sequence). This CDR3 is built from 16 residues. V lost 5 bases to trimming and J lost 2 bases; unmatched junction nucleotides: 6. The DNA for the CDR3 is TGTGCCAGCAGCCCATCCGGGACAGGGGCTGGAAACACCATATATTTT. This translates into CASSPSGTGAGNTIYF.

The chain combines TRBV10-3 with TRBJ2-7; no clear D. The CDR3 sequence is 11 residues long. V gave up 3 bases and J gave up 3 bases, with 3 bases separating them. Germline CDR1 and CDR2: ENHRY and SYGVKD. CDR3 sequence: CAISEHYEQYF. For the CDR3, the DNA is TGTGCCATCAGTGAACACTACGAGCAGTACTTC.

The genes are TRBV29-1 and TRBJ1-6, with D unclear. Trimming pared 6 bases from V and 0 bases from J, leaving 6 bases between. Germline CDR1 reads SQVTM; CDR2 reads ANQGSEA. CDR3 size: 13 residues. CDR3 sequence (DNA): TGCAGCGTCCGGAGCTCCTATAATTCACCCCTCCACTTT. It codes for CSVRSSYNSPLHF.

The chain has TRBV4-1 and TRBJ1-2; tentatively, D is TRBD1 (6 bases). Germline V CDR1 and CDR2: MGHRA, YSYEKL. This CDR3 comprises 13 residues. Trimming took 4 bases from V and 5 from J, leaving 11 bases between them. The CDR3 sequence: CASSRDMDYGYTF. Here the CDR3 DNA reads TGCGCCAGCAGCCGGGACATGGATTATGGCTACACCTTC.

This chain joins TRBV5-4 and TRBJ2-2; the D gene is possibly TRBD1 (6 bases). Germline V lookup: CDR1 SGHNT, CDR2 YYREEE (reference sequence). Trimming removed 7 bases at V and 4 bases at J, with 11 bases between. The length of the CDR3 is 13 residues. CDR3 sequence (DNA): TGTGCCAGCTATCAAGGGGGCACCGGGGAGCTGTTTTTT. The encoded protein is CASYQGGTGELFF.

CDR3 bases: TGTGCCAGCAGCTTAGATTGGCAGGGGGGTACGCAGTATTTT. It yields the protein CASSLDWQGGTQYF. The V and J genes are TRBV11-3 and TRBJ2-3; D possibly corresponds to TRBD1 (7 bases). The V end was cut by 0 bases, the J end by 8 bases, with 12 bases between. The CDR3 contains 14 residues. The V gene's germline CDR1 is SGHNT and CDR2 YENEEA.

In its sample, this clone was seen once. The J gene is TRBJ2-7, the V gene TRBV15; 14 bases line up with TRBD2. The V gene's germline CDR1 is LNHNV and CDR2 YYDKDF (reference sequence). The length of the CDR3 is 15 residues. J lost 5 bases, V lost 4 bases, and 4 bases had no gene match. The CDR3 DNA reads TGTGCCACCAGCATCGGGACTAGCGGGGGCCACGAGCAGTACTTC. This gives the protein CATSIGTSGGHEQYF.

The chain employs TRBV19 and TRBJ2-5, with D possibly TRBD2 on 6 matching bases. The V end was cut by 4 bases, the J end by 7 bases, with 13 bases between. The CDR3 spans 13 residues. Germline CDR1 reads LNHDA; CDR2 reads SQIVND (reference sequence). The CDR3 loop reads CASSTGLPGTQYF. The CDR3 DNA reads TGTGCCAGTAGTACGGGACTCCCGGGGACCCAGTACTTC.

This chain uses TRBV19 with TRBJ2-1; unclear D gene. CDR3 length equals 13 residues. From germline, CDR1 is LNHDA and CDR2 SQIVND (reference sequence). V lost 6 bases and J 9 bases, leaving 15 bases between the germline ends. In DNA form, the CDR3 reads TGTGCCAGTAGCGGTATACGCGCGATTGAGCAGTTCTTC. Its translation is CASSGIRAIEQFF.

The V gene is TRBV7-2, the J gene TRBJ1-3; 9 bases line up with TRBD1. The CDR3 consists of 17 residues. V shed 1 base and J 2 bases; nucleotides not matched to a gene: 6. Looked up from germline, CDR1 is SGHTA and CDR2 is FQGNSA. CDR3 protein: CASSLVARDRAGNTIYF. CDR3 DNA sequence: TGTGCCAGCAGCTTAGTCGCCCGGGACAGGGCTGGAAACACCATATATTTT.

This chain connects TRBV9 to TRBJ2-1; no reliable D call. Trimming cost V 3 bases and J 0 bases, with 16 bases left between them. This CDR3 is built from 17 residues. Looked up from germline, CDR1 is SGDLS and CDR2 is YYNGEE. The CDR3 spells CASSGRPRYSSYNEQFF. As DNA, the CDR3 is TGTGCCAGCAGCGGACGCCCTCGGTACAGCTCCTACAATGAGCAGTTCTTC.

The genes are TRBV6-2 or TRBV6-3 and TRBJ1-1, with unresolved D. CDR3 length: 13 residues. Germline CDR1 reads MNHEY; CDR2 reads SVGEGT. Trimming removed 6 bases from V and 3 bases from J, with 11 bases in between. Written as DNA, the CDR3 is TGTGCCAGCAGCCTCGACGGGTACACTGAAGCTTTCTTT. It yields the protein CASSLDGYTEAFF.

The genes are TRBV5-1 and TRBJ2-3, with TRBD1 as a possible D gene (6 bases). The CDR3 consists of 15 residues. Germline assignment: CDR1 SGHRS and CDR2 YFSETQ. Trimming removed 4 bases from V and 4 bases from J, with 16 bases in between. As DNA, the CDR3 is TGCGCCAGCAGCGACCGGGACATCACCTCAGATACGCAGTATTTT. Translation: CASSDRDITSDTQYF.

The genes are TRBV7-2 and TRBJ2-2, with 9 bases lining up with TRBD1. Looked up from germline, CDR1 is SGHTA and CDR2 is FQGNSA. The length of the CDR3 is 14 residues. Germline trimming cut 8 bases from V and 3 bases from J; bases unmatched to any gene: 4. As DNA, the CDR3 is TGTGCCAGCCAGGACAGGGGACACACCGGGGAGCTGTTTTTT. Its protein product is CASQDRGHTGELFF.

A few counts support this clone. This chain joins TRBV19 and TRBJ1-4, with 11 positions matching TRBD1. This CDR3 spans 17 amino acids. Germline V gene sequence: CDR1 LNHDA, CDR2 SQIVND (reference sequence). With V trimmed by 4 bases and J by 1 base, 5 bases remained unmatched. The CDR3 reads CASSSRTGGLTNEKLFF. The CDR3 nucleotides are TGTGCCAGTAGTAGTCGGACAGGGGGCTTAACTAATGAAAAACTGTTTTTT.

This clone has a handful of counts. V gene TRBV4-1 combines with J gene TRBJ1-6; D is unclear. Germline-derived CDR1 and CDR2 are MGHRA and YSYEKL. Trimming pared 3 bases from V and 7 bases from J, leaving 13 bases between. There are 15 residues in the CDR3. Written as DNA, the CDR3 is TGCGCCAGCAGCCACTGGCCAAACGGGAATTCACCCCTCCACTTT. It yields the protein CASSHWPNGNSPLHF.